This TCR beta chain appears in the sequencing data of a study of regulatory T cells in long-lasting Graves disease. This clonotype has a count of ten or more. Investigators prepared the TCR beta libraries by applying iRepertoire HTBI primers and Arm-PCR of CDR3 regions. TCRdb processed the multiplex PCR reads anew with MiXCR; each CDR3 protein has one entry. The data hold about 620,000 distinct CDR3 sequences, with 16% observed a single time. As to time point: newly diagnosed GD, antithyroid drugs for less than 3 months. Generation of the TCR library employed RNA extracted from PBMCs. J was trimmed by 6 bases and V by 2 bases; bases with no gene match: 9. Per the germline V gene, CDR1 is SNHLY and CDR2 is FYNNEI. CDR3 length equals 16 residues. These data also formed part of another study, on T cells in Graves' hyperthyroidism and ophthalmopathy.

The sequence derives from a woman aged 25-40 years with Graves disease. The chain has TRBV2 and TRBJ2-2, with 7 bases that match TRBD1. Sequencing was performed on peripheral blood mononuclear cells (PBMCs), taken at new diagnosis, from a patient treated with antithyroid drugs. The CDR3 coding sequence is TGTGCCAGCAGTGAAACAGGGGTGCGAGACGCCGGGGAGCTGTTTTTT. It encodes CASSETGVRDAGELFF. The full variable domain, in which reference TRBV2 and TRBJ2-2 provide the parts outside the CDR3, is EPEVTQTPSHQVTQMGQEVILRCVPISNHLYFYWYRQILGQKVEFLVSFYNNEISEKSEIFDDQFSVERPDGSNFTLKIRSTKLEDSAMYFCASSETGVRDAGELFFGEGSRLTVL.